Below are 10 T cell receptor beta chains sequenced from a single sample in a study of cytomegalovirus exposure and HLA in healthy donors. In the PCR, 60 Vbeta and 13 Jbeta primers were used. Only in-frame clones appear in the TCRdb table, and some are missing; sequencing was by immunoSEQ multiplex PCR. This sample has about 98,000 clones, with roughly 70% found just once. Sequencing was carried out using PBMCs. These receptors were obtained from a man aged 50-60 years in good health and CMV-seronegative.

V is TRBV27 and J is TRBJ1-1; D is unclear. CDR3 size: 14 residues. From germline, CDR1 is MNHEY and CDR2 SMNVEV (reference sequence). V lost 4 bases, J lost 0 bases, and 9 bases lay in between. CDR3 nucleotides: TGTGCCAGCAGTTCTCGACTGTTGAACACTGAAGCTTTCTTT. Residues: CASSSRLLNTEAFF.

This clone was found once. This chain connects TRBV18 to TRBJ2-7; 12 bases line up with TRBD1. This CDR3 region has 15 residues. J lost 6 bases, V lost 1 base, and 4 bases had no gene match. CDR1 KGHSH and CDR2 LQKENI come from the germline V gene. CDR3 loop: CASSPRGTGGAEQYF. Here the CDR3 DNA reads TGTGCCAGCTCACCACGGGGGACAGGGGGCGCCGAGCAGTACTTC.

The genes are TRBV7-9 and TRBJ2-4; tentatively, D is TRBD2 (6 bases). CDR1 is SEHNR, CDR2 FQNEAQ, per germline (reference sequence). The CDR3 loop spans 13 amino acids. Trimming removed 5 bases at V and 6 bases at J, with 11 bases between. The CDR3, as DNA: TGTGCCAGCAGCCCTACGGGGGTAAACATTCAGTACTTC. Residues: CASSPTGVNIQYF.

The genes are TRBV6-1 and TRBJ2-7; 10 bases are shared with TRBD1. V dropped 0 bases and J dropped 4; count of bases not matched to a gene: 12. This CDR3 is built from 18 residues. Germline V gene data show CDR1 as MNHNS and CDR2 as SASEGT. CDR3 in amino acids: CASSEARGDRGLNYEQYF. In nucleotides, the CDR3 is TGTGCCAGCAGTGAAGCGAGGGGAGACAGGGGGCTGAATTACGAGCAGTACTTC.

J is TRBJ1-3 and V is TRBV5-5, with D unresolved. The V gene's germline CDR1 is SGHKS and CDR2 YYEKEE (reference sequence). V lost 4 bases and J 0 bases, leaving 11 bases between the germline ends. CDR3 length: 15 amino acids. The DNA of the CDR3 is TGTGCCAGCAGCCTCCTCGCCAGCTCTGGAAACACCATATATTTT. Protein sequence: CASSLLASSGNTIYF. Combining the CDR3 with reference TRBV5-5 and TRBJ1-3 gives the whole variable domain DAGVTQSPTHLIKTRGQQVTLRCSPISGHKSVSWYQQVLGQGPQFIFQYYEKEERGRGNFPDRFSARQFPNYSSELNVNALLLGDSALYLCASSLLASSGNTIYFGEGSWLTVV.

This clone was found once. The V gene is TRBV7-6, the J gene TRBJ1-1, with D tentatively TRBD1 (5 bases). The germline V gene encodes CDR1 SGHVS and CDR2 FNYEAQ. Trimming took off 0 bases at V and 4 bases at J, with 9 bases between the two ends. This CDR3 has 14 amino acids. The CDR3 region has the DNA TGTGCCAGCAGCTTAGCGGGGGGGAGCACTGAAGCTTTCTTT. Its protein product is CASSLAGGSTEAFF.

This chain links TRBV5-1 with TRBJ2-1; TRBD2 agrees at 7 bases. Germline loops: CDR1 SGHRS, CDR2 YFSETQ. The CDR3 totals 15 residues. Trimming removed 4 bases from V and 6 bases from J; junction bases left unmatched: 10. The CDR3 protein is CASSHWDYGANEQFF. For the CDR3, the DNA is TGCGCCAGCAGCCATTGGGACTACGGGGCCAATGAGCAGTTCTTC.

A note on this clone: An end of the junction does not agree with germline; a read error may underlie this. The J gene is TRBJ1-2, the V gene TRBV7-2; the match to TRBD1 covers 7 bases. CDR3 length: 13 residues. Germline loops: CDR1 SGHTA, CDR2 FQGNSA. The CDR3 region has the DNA TGTGCCAGCAGCCTCGACAGGGACCTTGGCCACACCTTC. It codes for CASSLDRDLGHTF.

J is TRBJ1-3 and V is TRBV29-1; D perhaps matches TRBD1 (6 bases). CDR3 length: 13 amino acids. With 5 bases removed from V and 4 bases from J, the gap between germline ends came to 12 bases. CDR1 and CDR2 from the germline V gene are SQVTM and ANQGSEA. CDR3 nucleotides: TGCAGCGTTATACAGGGTCCCGGAAACACCATATATTTT. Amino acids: CSVIQGPGNTIYF.

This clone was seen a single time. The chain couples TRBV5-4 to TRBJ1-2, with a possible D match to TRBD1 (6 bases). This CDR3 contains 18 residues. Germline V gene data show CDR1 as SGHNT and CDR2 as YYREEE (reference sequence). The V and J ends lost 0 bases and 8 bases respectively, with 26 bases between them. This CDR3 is CASSLVIIDTGTGGGYTF. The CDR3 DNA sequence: TGTGCCAGCAGCTTGGTAATTATTGATACAGGGACCGGTGGGGGCTACACCTTC.